Given below is one TCR beta chain in context. This specimen belongs to a study of memory CD4+ T cells and cytomegalovirus serostatus. Single viable CD3+CD4+CD8-CD45RO+ cells were sorted as the memory CD4+ T cells. Clones were sequenced by immunoSEQ multiplex PCR, and TCRdb holds only the in-frame ones, with some missing. This sample has some 65,000 clones, with about 78% found just once. This CDR3 has 15 residues. The V gene's germline CDR1 is MRHNA and CDR2 SNTAGT. J gave up 4 bases and V 0 bases, and 4 bases lay outside the gene matches. The source of this sequence is an adult in good health and CMV-seronegative. Some clones in this sample may be carry-over from other donors' samples. The material sequenced was memory CD4+ T cells from blood. V and J are TRBV6-4 and TRBJ2-3; 7 bases agree with TRBD2. The CDR3 DNA follows: TGTGCCAGCAGTGACTCGGGGGGGAGCGCAGATACGCAGTATTTT. Protein: CASSDSGGSADTQYF.